This T cell receptor beta chain was identified in a study of PD-L1 blockade in urothelial cancer. Libraries were prepared by immunoSEQ multiplex PCR; TCRdb keeps only in-frame clonotypes and omits some of them. Altogether under 95,000 clones are present, 84% being singletons, with the ten largest covering roughly 2%. Time point reported: pretreatment peripheral blood. This material consisted of PBMCs, taken around atezolizumab (anti-PD-L1) treatment. The TCR originated in a man in his 60s with urothelial cancer.

The CDR3: CASSDQGAHYGYTF. The CDR3 nucleotides are TGTGCCAGCAGCGATCAGGGGGCACACTATGGCTACACCTTC. The chain links TRBV14 to TRBJ1-2; 8 bases are shared with TRBD1. The CDR3 sequence is 14 residues long. Trimming took 5 bases from V and 3 from J; bases not matched to a gene: 5. Germline V gene lookup returns CDR1 SGHDN and CDR2 FVKESK.